Sequencing of this T cell receptor beta chain was carried out in a study of blood T cell repertoires in COVID-19. Authors' methods: Quantification of nucleated cells was approximated via reference gene primer amplification. Libraries were prepared by immunoSEQ multiplex PCR; TCRdb keeps only in-frame clonotypes and omits some of them. The DNA gave D and trimming, while V, J and clone size come from that table. The sample has 180,000 or so clones; approximately 85% are singletons. Germline V gene data show CDR1 as SNHLY and CDR2 as FYNNEI. The CDR3 extends over 15 amino acids. V lost 0 bases to trimming and J lost 7 bases; unmatched junction nucleotides: 1.

The specimen sequenced was peripheral blood. The chain has TRBV2 and TRBJ2-1, with 12 bases aligning to TRBD2. This TCR came from a woman aged 55-70 years with acute or convalescent COVID-19. CDR3 sequence: CASSEAGLAGNEQFF. Here the CDR3 DNA reads TGTGCCAGCAGTGAAGCCGGACTAGCGGGGAATGAGCAGTTCTTC.